One and the same sample provided the 24 T cell receptor beta chains below, sequenced in a study of CD8 T cells in ankylosing spondylitis. The antigens of these receptors remain unknown. In TCRdb, the 5' RACE reads were re-called with MiXCR into one record per CDR3 protein. The table records 750,000 to 850,000 distinct CDR3 sequences, about an eighth of them present only once. General study results and limits: It appeared that ankylosing spondylitis blood was characterized by a TCR beta motif of several highly homologous variants.

The sample comprised blood, either unsorted or a sorted T cell fraction (not recorded which). These receptors all stem from a male donor with ankylosing spondylitis.

The rearrangement joins TRBV9 to TRBJ2-3; unclear D gene. The CDR3 has 15 residues. The germline V and J ends were trimmed by 0 bases and 2 bases, with 10 bases remaining between them. CDR1 and CDR2 from the germline V gene are SGDLS and YYNGEE. The CDR3 sequence: CASSVEDSSTDTQYF. The CDR3 region has the DNA TGTGCCAGCAGCGTAGAGGATAGTTCCACAGATACGCAGTATTTT.

This clonotype was recorded at least ten times. The chain joins TRBV7-9 to TRBJ2-7; D remains unclear. There are 14 residues in the CDR3. Trimming removed 5 bases from V and 0 bases from J, with 11 bases in between. From germline, CDR1 is SEHNR and CDR2 FQNEAQ (reference sequence). DNA of the CDR3: TGTGCCAGCAGCCCACGGCGGAGCTCCTACGAGCAGTACTTC. Amino acid sequence: CASSPRRSSYEQYF.

The chain employs TRBV24-1 and TRBJ2-5; 10 bases line up with TRBD2. Germline CDR1 and CDR2: KGHDR and SFDVKD. V lost 2 bases to trimming and J lost 5 bases; unmatched junction nucleotides: 4. The CDR3 covers 15 residues. The DNA of the CDR3 is TGTGCCACCAGTGATTCTTCTAGCGGGAGTGAGACCCAGTACTTC. It encodes CATSDSSSGSETQYF.

This clonotype was seen at least ten times. V gene TRBV2 combines with J gene TRBJ2-2; the D gene is possibly TRBD1 (6 bases). Between the trimmed V and J ends, which lost 7 bases and 5 bases, there was a span of 17 bases. The CDR3 extends over 15 amino acids. Germline CDR1 SNHLY, CDR2 FYNNEI. This CDR3 reads CASTLVLGATGELFF. The DNA of the CDR3 is TGTGCCAGCACCCTAGTCTTGGGGGCGACCGGGGAGCTGTTTTTT.

This chain links TRBV4-1 with TRBJ2-2; TRBD2 matches at 10 bases. The V segment lost 0 bases and the J segment 3 bases; nucleotides outside the gene matches: 16. CDR1 MGHRA and CDR2 YSYEKL come from the germline V gene. This CDR3 is built from 21 residues. CDR3 amino acids: CASSQDSRRIAGGRDTGELFF. The CDR3 region has the DNA TGCGCCAGCAGCCAAGATTCGAGGAGGATAGCGGGAGGACGGGACACCGGGGAGCTGTTTTTT.

In this sample, this clonotype turned up a few times. This sequence joins TRBV7-2 and TRBJ2-3; no clear D. The CDR3 runs 13 residues. V was clipped by 5 bases and J by 6 bases, with 12 bases between them. Germline loops: CDR1 SGHTA, CDR2 FQGNSA. CDR3 loop: CASSTRTGDTQYF. CDR3 nucleotide sequence: TGTGCCAGCAGCACCCGAACTGGGGATACGCAGTATTTT.

CDR3 sequence (DNA): TGTGCCAGCAGCTCCCAGACGGGGCAGCCCCAGCATTTT. This sequence encodes CASSSQTGQPQHF. The chain joins TRBV11-1 to TRBJ1-5, with D unclear. Trimming took 4 bases from V and 7 from J, leaving 11 bases between them. This CDR3 is 13 amino acids long. Germline CDR1 reads SGHAT; CDR2 reads FQDESV (reference sequence).

A few counts support this clonotype. The V and J genes are TRBV20-1 and TRBJ1-1, with D tentatively TRBD1 (6 bases). V was shortened by 5 bases and J by 5 bases, with 15 bases between the two germline ends. Germline V CDR1 and CDR2: DFQATT, SNEGSKA (reference sequence). The CDR3 is 13 amino acids. This CDR3 reads CSAFGGRRTEAFF. The CDR3 DNA reads TGCAGTGCTTTCGGGGGGCGCAGGACTGAAGCTTTCTTT.

This rearrangement joins TRBV24-1 to TRBJ1-1, with D uncertain. Germline V lookup: CDR1 KGHDR, CDR2 SFDVKD. Trimming pared 7 bases from V and 6 bases from J, leaving 14 bases between. This CDR3 has 13 residues. CDR3 loop: CATRGSAAAEAFF. CDR3 bases: TGTGCCACCAGGGGGTCGGCTGCCGCTGAAGCTTTCTTT.

CDR3 loop: CASSLTGPIWTDTQYF. CDR3 DNA sequence: TGTGCCAGCAGCCTTACAGGGCCTATTTGGACAGATACGCAGTATTTT. V usage is TRBV12-3 or TRBV12-4 and J usage is TRBJ2-3, with D perhaps matching TRBD1 (6 bases). The germline V and J ends were trimmed by 6 bases and 3 bases, with 19 bases remaining between them. The CDR3 has 16 residues.

The genes are TRBV12-3 or TRBV12-4 and TRBJ1-1; D is possibly TRBD1 (6 bases). There are 15 residues in the CDR3. With 3 bases removed from V and 5 bases from J, the gap between germline ends came to 16 bases. The CDR3 coding sequence is TGTGCCAGCAGTTTCGGAGGTCAGGGGAAGACTGAAGCTTTCTTT. Protein product: CASSFGGQGKTEAFF.

The rearrangement uses TRBV5-1 and TRBJ2-7, with a tentative D call TRBD2 (5 bases). The ends were cut back, 4 bases at V and 2 bases at J, with 13 bases in the middle. The CDR3 is 14 residues long. Germline V lookup: CDR1 SGHRS, CDR2 YFSETQ. The CDR3 loop reads CASSRAEEAYEQYF. CDR3 bases: TGCGCCAGCAGCCGCGCGGAGGAGGCCTACGAGCAGTACTTC.

This clonotype turned up a few times. The genes are TRBV27 and TRBJ2-1, with 9 positions matching TRBD2. CDR1 and CDR2 (germline): MNHEY, SMNVEV (reference sequence). Trimming at V came to 5 bases and at J to 2 bases, leaving 4 bases not matched to a gene. This CDR3 has 15 amino acids. CDR3 in DNA: TGTGCCAGCAGTAACAAGCGGGGGGCCTACAATGAGCAGTTCTTC. Its protein is CASSNKRGAYNEQFF.

This clonotype was picked up a small number of times. The chain is built from TRBV6-5 and TRBJ2-7; possible D gene TRBD1, 6 bases. V dropped 0 bases and J dropped 1 base, with 10 bases sitting between them. There are 15 residues in the CDR3. Per the germline V gene, CDR1 is MNHEY and CDR2 is SVGAGI. CDR3 nucleotide sequence: TGTGCCAGCAGTTACTCGTGGGACACGTCCTACGAGCAGTACTTC. Protein product: CASSYSWDTSYEQYF.

The chain couples TRBV28 to TRBJ1-1; TRBD1 aligns across 7 bases. Losses at the gene ends were 6 bases for V and 1 base for J; bases not matched to a gene: 5. This CDR3 comprises 14 residues. The germline V gene has CDR1 MDHEN and CDR2 SYDVKM. The chain's CDR3 is CASRQGTENTEAFF. In DNA form, the CDR3 reads TGTGCCAGCAGGCAAGGGACAGAGAACACTGAAGCTTTCTTT.

The genes are TRBV4-2 and TRBJ1-4; unclear D gene. The CDR3 loop spans 15 amino acids. Per the germline V gene, CDR1 is LGHNA and CDR2 is YNFKEQ. Trimming cost V 0 bases and J 5 bases, with 10 bases left between them. In DNA, the CDR3 is TGTGCCAGCAGCCAAGAAGCCAGACCGAATGAAAAACTGTTTTTT. It is translated as CASSQEARPNEKLFF.

This clonotype was detected many times. This chain connects TRBV6-1 to TRBJ1-1; D gene uncertain. Germline lookup yields CDR1 MNHNS and CDR2 SASEGT. V dropped 7 bases and J dropped 1 base, with 7 bases sitting between them. This CDR3 has 12 amino acids. In DNA form, the CDR3 reads TGTGCCAGCACACAACCGAACACTGAAGCTTTCTTT. Its protein is CASTQPNTEAFF.

This clonotype was recorded many times. This sequence joins TRBV27 and TRBJ2-7; D may correspond to TRBD1 or TRBD2 (5 bases each). The germline CDR1 and CDR2 sequences are MNHEY and SMNVEV (reference sequence). V shed 5 bases and J shed 8 bases, with 22 bases lying between them. There are 15 residues in the CDR3. In DNA form, the CDR3 reads TGTGCCAGCAGTCCCCTCCGGGACGTCCGGTTAAAGCAGTACTTC. Encoded protein: CASSPLRDVRLKQYF.

This clonotype has at least ten counts. This chain uses TRBV29-1 with TRBJ2-7; TRBD2 might be the D (6 bases). With 6 bases removed from V and 6 bases from J, the gap between germline ends came to 15 bases. The CDR3 spans 12 residues. Looked up from germline, CDR1 is SQVTM and CDR2 is ANQGSEA. In nucleotides, the CDR3 is TGCAGCGTCGGGGGACGAGGGTCCGAGCAGTACTTC. Translated, it gives CSVGGRGSEQYF.

This clonotype has a count of ten or more. This chain uses TRBV20-1 with TRBJ2-5; possible D gene TRBD2, 6 bases. The germline CDR1 and CDR2 sequences are DFQATT and SNEGSKA (reference sequence). Trimming removed 5 bases from V and 4 bases from J, with 14 bases in between. CDR3 length: 13 residues. The CDR3 DNA sequence: TGCAGTGCTCGCGACGGGAGAAGAGAGACCCAGTACTTC. It encodes CSARDGRRETQYF.

This clonotype was found a few times. The chain joins TRBV12-3 or TRBV12-4 to TRBJ2-3; 13 bases are shared with TRBD2. V shed 6 bases, J shed 2 bases, and the junction held 5 bases outside the gene matches. CDR3 size: 16 residues. DNA for the CDR3: TGTGCCAGCAGACCCGGGACTAGCGGGGCCACAGATACGCAGTATTTT. Translated: CASRPGTSGATDTQYF.

The V gene is TRBV7-2, the J gene TRBJ2-1, with 7 bases that match TRBD1. Per the germline V gene, CDR1 is SGHTA and CDR2 is FQGNSA. The CDR3 spans 17 residues. V was clipped by 1 base and J by 9 bases; unmatched bases: 15. CDR3 sequence (DNA): TGTGCCAGCAGCTTAGGTACACAGGGGCGAGTACGTGGTGAGCAGTTCTTC. This gives the protein CASSLGTQGRVRGEQFF.

V usage is TRBV7-8 and J usage is TRBJ2-3; TRBD1 aligns across 7 bases. The CDR3 spans 14 residues. Trimming removed 3 bases from V and 6 bases from J; junction bases left unmatched: 6. Germline CDR1 and CDR2: SGHVS and FQNEAQ. CDR3 nucleotide sequence: TGTGCCAGCAGCTTCCTAGACAGGGTTGATACGCAGTATTTT. Encoded protein: CASSFLDRVDTQYF. The whole variable domain, remainder taken from reference TRBV7-8 and TRBJ2-3, is GAGVSQSPRYKVAKRGQDVALRCDPISGHVSLFWYQQALGQGPEFLTYFQNEAQLDKSGLPSDRFFAERPEGSVSTLKIQRTQQEDSAVYLCASSFLDRVDTQYFGPGTRLTVL.

This clonotype was observed a few times. The rearrangement links TRBV16 to TRBJ1-1; 7 bases agree with TRBD1. CDR3 length: 16 amino acids. Looked up from germline, CDR1 is KGHSY and CDR2 is FQNENV. V lost 2 bases to trimming and J lost 9 bases; unmatched junction nucleotides: 15. CDR3 sequence (DNA): TGTGCCAGCAGCCAAGTTGATTCTTCCGGGACAGAGAAAGCTTTCTTT. This codes for CASSQVDSSGTEKAFF.